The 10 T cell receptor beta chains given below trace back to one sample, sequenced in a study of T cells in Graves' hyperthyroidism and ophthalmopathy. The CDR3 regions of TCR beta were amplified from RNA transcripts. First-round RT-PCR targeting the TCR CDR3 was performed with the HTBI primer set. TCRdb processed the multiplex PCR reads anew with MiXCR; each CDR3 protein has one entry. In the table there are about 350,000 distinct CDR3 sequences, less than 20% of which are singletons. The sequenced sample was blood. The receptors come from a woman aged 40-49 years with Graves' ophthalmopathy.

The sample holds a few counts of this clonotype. This CDR3 is CASSGTMGQGLYEQYF. DNA for the CDR3: TGTGCCAGCAGTGGGACAATGGGACAGGGCTTATACGAGCAGTACTTC. The chain joins TRBV3-1 to TRBJ2-7, with 9 bases aligning to TRBD1. Germline CDR1 LGHDT, CDR2 YNNKEL (reference sequence). The V and J ends lost 6 bases and 4 bases, in that order; junction bases with no gene match: 13. This CDR3 contains 16 residues.

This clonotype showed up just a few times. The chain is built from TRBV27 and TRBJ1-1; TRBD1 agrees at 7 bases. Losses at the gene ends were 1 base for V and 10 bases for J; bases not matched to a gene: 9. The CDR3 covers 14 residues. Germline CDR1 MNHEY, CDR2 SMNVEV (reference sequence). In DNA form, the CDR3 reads TGTGCCAGCAGTTTATTCGGGGACAGCCGTCGAGCTTTCTTT. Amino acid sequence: CASSLFGDSRRAFF.

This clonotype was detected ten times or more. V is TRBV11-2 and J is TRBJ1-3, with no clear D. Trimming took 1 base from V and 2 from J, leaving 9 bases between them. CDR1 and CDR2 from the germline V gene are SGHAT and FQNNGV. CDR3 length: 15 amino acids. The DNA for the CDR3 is TGTGCCAGCAGCTTAGGTGTGGACCCTGGAAACACCATATATTTT. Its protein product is CASSLGVDPGNTIYF. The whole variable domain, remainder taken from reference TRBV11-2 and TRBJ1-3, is EAGVAQSPRYKIIEKRQSVAFWCNPISGHATLYWYQQILGQGPKLLIQFQNNGVVDDSQLPKDRFSAERLKGVDSTLKIQPAKLEDSAVYLCASSLGVDPGNTIYFGEGSWLTVV.

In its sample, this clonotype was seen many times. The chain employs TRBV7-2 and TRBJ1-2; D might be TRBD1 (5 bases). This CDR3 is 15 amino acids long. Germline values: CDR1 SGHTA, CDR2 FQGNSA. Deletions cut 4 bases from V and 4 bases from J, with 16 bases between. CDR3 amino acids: CASSWDLSGGYGYTF. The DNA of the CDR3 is TGTGCCAGCAGCTGGGACTTGAGCGGGGGCTATGGCTACACCTTC. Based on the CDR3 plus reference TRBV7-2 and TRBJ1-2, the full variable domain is GAGVSQSPSNKVTEKGKDVELRCDPISGHTALYWYRQSLGQGLEFLIYFQGNSAPDKSGLPSDRFSAERTGGSVSTLTIQRTQQEDSAVYLCASSWDLSGGYGYTFGSGTRLTVV.

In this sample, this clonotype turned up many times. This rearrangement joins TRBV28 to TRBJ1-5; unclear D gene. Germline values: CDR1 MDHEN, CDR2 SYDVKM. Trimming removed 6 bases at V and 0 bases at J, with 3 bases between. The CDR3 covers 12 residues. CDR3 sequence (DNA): TGTGCCAGCAGCCCTAGCAATCAGCCCCAGCATTTT. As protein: CASSPSNQPQHF.

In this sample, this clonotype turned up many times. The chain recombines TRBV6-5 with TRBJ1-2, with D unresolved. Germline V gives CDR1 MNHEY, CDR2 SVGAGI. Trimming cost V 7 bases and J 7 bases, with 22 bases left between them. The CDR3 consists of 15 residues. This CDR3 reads CASNLSGRSASGYTF. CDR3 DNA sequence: TGTGCCAGCAATCTTTCAGGACGGTCGGCTAGTGGCTACACCTTC.

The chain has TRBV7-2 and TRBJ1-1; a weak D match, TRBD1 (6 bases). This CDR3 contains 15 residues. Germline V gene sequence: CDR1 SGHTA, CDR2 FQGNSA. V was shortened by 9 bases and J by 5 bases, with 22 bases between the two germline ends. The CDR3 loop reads CASSFWPPQGTEAFF. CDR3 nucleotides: TGTGCCAGTAGTTTCTGGCCACCCCAGGGGACTGAAGCTTTCTTT.

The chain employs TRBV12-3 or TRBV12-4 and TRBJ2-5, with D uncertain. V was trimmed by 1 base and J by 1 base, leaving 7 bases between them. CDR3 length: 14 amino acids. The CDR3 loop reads CASSLGYSQETQYF. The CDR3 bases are TGTGCCAGCAGTTTAGGCTACTCCCAAGAGACCCAGTACTTC.

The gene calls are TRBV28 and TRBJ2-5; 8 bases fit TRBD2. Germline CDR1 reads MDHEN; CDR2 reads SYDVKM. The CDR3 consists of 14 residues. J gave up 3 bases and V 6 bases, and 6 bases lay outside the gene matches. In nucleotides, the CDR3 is TGTGCCAGCAGCTCCCCCGGGGGGGAAGAGACCCAGTACTTC. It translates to CASSSPGGEETQYF.

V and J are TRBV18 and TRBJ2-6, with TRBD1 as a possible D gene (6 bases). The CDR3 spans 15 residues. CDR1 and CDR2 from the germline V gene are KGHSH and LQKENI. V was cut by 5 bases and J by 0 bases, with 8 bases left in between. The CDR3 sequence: CASSEDSSGANVLTF. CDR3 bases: TGTGCCAGCTCAGAGGACAGCTCTGGGGCCAACGTCCTGACTTTC.